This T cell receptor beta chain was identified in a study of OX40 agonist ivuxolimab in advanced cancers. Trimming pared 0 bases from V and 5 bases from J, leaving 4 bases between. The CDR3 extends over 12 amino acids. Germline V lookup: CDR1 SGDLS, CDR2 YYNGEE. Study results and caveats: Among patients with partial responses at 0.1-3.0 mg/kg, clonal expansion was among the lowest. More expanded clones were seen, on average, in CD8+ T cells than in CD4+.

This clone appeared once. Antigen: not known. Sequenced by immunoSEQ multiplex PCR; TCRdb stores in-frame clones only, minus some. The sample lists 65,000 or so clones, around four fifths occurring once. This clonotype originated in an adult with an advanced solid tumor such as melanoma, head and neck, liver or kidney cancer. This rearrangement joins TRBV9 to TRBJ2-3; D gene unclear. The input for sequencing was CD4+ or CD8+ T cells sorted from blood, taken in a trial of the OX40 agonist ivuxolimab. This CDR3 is CASSVGVDTQYF. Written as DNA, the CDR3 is TGTGCCAGCAGCGTAGGGGTAGATACGCAGTATTTT. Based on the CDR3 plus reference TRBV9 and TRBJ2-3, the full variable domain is DSGVTQTPKHLITATGQRVTLRCSPRSGDLSVYWYQQSLDQGLQFLIQYYNGEERAKGNILERFSAQQFPDLHSELNLSSLELGDSALYFCASSVGVDTQYFGPGTRLTVL.